Listed below are T cell receptor beta chains from one sample, sequenced in a study of ipilimumab plus nivolumab after autologous stem cell transplantation. Clones were sequenced by immunoSEQ multiplex PCR, and TCRdb holds only the in-frame ones, with some missing. The sample holds 10,000 or so clones, around 73% seen once. The sample was PBMCs, taken in a trial of ipilimumab plus nivolumab as post-transplant consolidation. Receptor source: a male donor with diffuse large B-cell lymphoma. Each CDR3 is given with its conserved first and last residue. The D gene is left open where the match is weak. The size of a clone is reported for some rows only, either as once, few or many, or as a class for expanded clones.

d_gene	v_gene	abundance	j_gene	CDR3nt	CDR3aa
NA	TRBV15	NA	TRBJ2-3	TGTGCCACCAGCAGACCCCCCCTCGGAGGGTTCACAGATACGCAGTATTTT	CATSRPPLGGFTDTQYF
TRBD1	TRBV7-9	few	TRBJ2-1	TGTGCCAGCCCACAGGGGACGCACAATGAGCAGTTCTTC	CASPQGTHNEQFF
NA	TRBV7-9	once	TRBJ1-3	TGTGCCAGCACCAGCCCCTCACGGAAACTAGGGAACACCATATATTTT	CASTSPSRKLGNTIYF
TRBD2	TRBV27	NA	TRBJ2-7	TGTGCCAGCATCAAGAGACCGATAGCGGGGGCGACACACTCCTACGAGCAGTACTTC	CASIKRPIAGATHSYEQYF
TRBD1	TRBV27	NA	TRBJ1-2	TGTGCCAGCAGTCGAACCACAGGGGTCTATGGCTACACCTTC	CASSRTTGVYGYTF
NA	TRBV19	medium-sized	TRBJ1-5	TGTGCCAGTAGCGAACGAATCGATCAGCCCCAGCATTTT	CASSERIDQPQHF
NA	TRBV2	NA	TRBJ2-7	TGTGCCAGCAGTGGAGGGTGGCTCTGGGAGCAGTACTTC	CASSGGWLWEQYF
NA	TRBV2	NA	TRBJ2-2	TGTGCCAGCAGGGGGGTAGGGAACACCGGGGAGCTGTTTTTT	CASRGVGNTGELFF
NA	TRBV11-2	once	TRBJ1-6	TGTGCCAGCAGCTTAGGTCAGAATTCACCCCTCCACTTT	CASSLGQNSPLHF
NA	TRBV7-2	NA	TRBJ1-5	TGTGCCAGCAGCTTAGCTCTGGGGGGGGGCCAGCCCCAGCATTTT	CASSLALGGGQPQHF
NA	TRBV7-2	NA	TRBJ2-3	TGTGCCAGCAGCTTAGCCGCTCGCAGTGATACGCAGTATTTT	CASSLAARSDTQYF
TRBD2	TRBV9	NA	TRBJ2-3	TGTGCCAGCAGCACCAGGACTAGCGGGGAATCGCAGTATTTT	CASSTRTSGESQYF
NA	TRBV7-2	NA	TRBJ2-7	TGTGCCAGCAGCTCCGGGCCCGGCAACGAGCAGTACTTC	CASSSGPGNEQYF
TRBD2	TRBV10-3	once	TRBJ2-3	TGTGCCATCAGTTTTAGCGGGGCGCCCAGGGATACGCAGTATTTT	CAISFSGAPRDTQYF
NA	TRBV7-9	NA	TRBJ1-3	TGTGCCAGCAGCTTAATGGGGTCCTACTCTGGAAACACCATATATTTT	CASSLMGSYSGNTIYF
NA	TRBV7-8	medium-sized	TRBJ1-5	TGTGCCAGCAGCTTTACCGGGACAAATAATCAGCCCCAGCATTTT	CASSFTGTNNQPQHF
NA	TRBV14	NA	TRBJ2-3	TGTGCCAGCAGCCAACCGGTGGTTATGGGGGCGACAGATACGCAGTATTTT	CASSQPVVMGATDTQYF
NA	TRBV9	NA	TRBJ2-7	TGTGCCAGCAGCGTAATGGGGGATCCCTCCTACGAGCAGTACTTC	CASSVMGDPSYEQYF
NA	TRBV29-1	NA	TRBJ1-2	TGCAGCGCCGCCGGAGGGAACTATGGCTACACCTTC	CSAAGGNYGYTF
NA	TRBV18	NA	TRBJ1-4	TGTGCCAGCTCACCTACCAAGCCTAATGAAAAACTGTTTTTT	CASSPTKPNEKLFF
NA	TRBV5-8	NA	TRBJ1-3	TGTGCCAGCAGCTATCTTGGAGGCGATGGAAACACCATATATTTT	CASSYLGGDGNTIYF
NA	TRBV7-2	NA	TRBJ1-5	TGTGCCAGCAGCTTAGTCGGTAATAGCAATCAGCCCCAGCATTTT	CASSLVGNSNQPQHF
NA	TRBV5-1	NA	TRBJ1-4	TGCGCCAGCAGCCGTCAGGGTTTAAAGGATGAAAAACTGTTTTTT	CASSRQGLKDEKLFF
NA	TRBV18	NA	TRBJ1-5	TGTGCCAGCTCACCGGGAGGGGGTATTTGGAATCAGCCCCAGCATTTT	CASSPGGGIWNQPQHF
NA	TRBV30	few	TRBJ1-1	TGTGCCTGGAGTGTACTGTCTGAAGCTTTCTTT	CAWSVLSEAFF
NA	TRBV5-1	NA	TRBJ1-1	TGCGCCAGCGGCATTGGGGGGGACACTGAAGCTTTCTTT	CASGIGGDTEAFF
NA	TRBV10-3	NA	TRBJ2-5	TGTGCCATCAGTACAGGTATCCAAGAGACCCAGTACTTC	CAISTGIQETQYF
NA	TRBV6-5	NA	TRBJ2-7	TGTGCCAGCAGTTACGGGGCTACCTACGAGCAGTACTTC	CASSYGATYEQYF
NA	TRBV19	few	TRBJ1-5	TGTGCCAGTAGTATTTCGCTCGGGCCCCAGCATTTT	CASSISLGPQHF
NA	TRBV28	NA	TRBJ2-1	TGTGCCAGCAGTGCGACAGAATACAATGAGCAGTTCTTC	CASSATEYNEQFF
NA	TRBV19	NA	TRBJ1-2	TGTGCCAGTAGTATAGGACAGGCCTATGGCTACACCTTC	CASSIGQAYGYTF
NA	TRBV29-1	NA	TRBJ1-1	TGCAGCGTTGTGGGAACGGTGACGAACACTGAAGCTTTCTTT	CSVVGTVTNTEAFF
NA	TRBV28	NA	TRBJ2-3	TGTGCCAGCAGTGGAAGGAGGGGAGGAACAGATACGCAGTATTTT	CASSGRRGGTDTQYF
NA	TRBV4-1	medium-sized	TRBJ1-1	TGCGCCAGCAGCCAAGATCCCCCAGGGGAAAGGTCAACTATTGAAGCTTTCTTT	CASSQDPPGERSTIEAFF
NA	TRBV6-1	NA	TRBJ2-7	TGTGCCAGCAGTGACAGGGTAACCTACGAGCAGTACTTC	CASSDRVTYEQYF
TRBD1	TRBV28	NA	TRBJ1-5	TGTGCCAGCAGCGGGGACAGGGGAAATCAGCCCCAGCATTTT	CASSGDRGNQPQHF
NA	TRBV5-1	NA	TRBJ1-1	TGCGCCAGCAGCTTGCTCCCAGAGACCATGAACACTGAAGCTTTCTTT	CASSLLPETMNTEAFF
TRBD1	TRBV7-8	NA	TRBJ1-5	TGTGCCAGCAGTTGGGACAGTTTAAATCAGCCCCAGCATTTT	CASSWDSLNQPQHF
NA	TRBV13	NA	TRBJ2-1	TGTGCCAGCAGCTTAGGCTTCGAGAAGCAGTTCTTC	CASSLGFEKQFF
NA	TRBV2	NA	TRBJ1-6	TGTGCCAGCAGTCGAGAGAGCTCCTATAATTCACCCCTCCACTTT	CASSRESSYNSPLHF
NA	TRBV27	NA	TRBJ2-3	TGTGCCAGCAGTTTAAATGGGGAAACAGATACGCAGTATTTT	CASSLNGETDTQYF
NA	TRBV19	NA	TRBJ2-2	TGTGCCAGTAGTATGCGATCGAACACCGGGGAGCTGTTTTTT	CASSMRSNTGELFF
NA	TRBV6-5	NA	TRBJ1-4	TGTGCCAGCAGTTACTATTCTGGAGTGGCGAATGAAAAACTGTTTTTT	CASSYYSGVANEKLFF
NA	TRBV28	NA	TRBJ2-7	TGTGCCAGCAGTCTAAGGTCAGACGAGCAGTACTTC	CASSLRSDEQYF
NA	TRBV5-1	once	TRBJ2-3	TGCGCCAGCAGCCAAGGCCTCATCACAGATACGCAGTATTTT	CASSQGLITDTQYF
TRBD1	TRBV9	NA	TRBJ2-2	TGTGCCAGCAGGGCGGGGACAGGGCTCGTTGCCGGGGAGCTGTTTTTT	CASRAGTGLVAGELFF